The clone carrying this T cell receptor beta chain was counted ten times or more. The antigen remains undetermined. Unmatched junction bases numbered 2, after V lost 5 bases and J lost 3 bases. The length of the CDR3 is 15 residues. The data originate from a study of T-cell memory formation after mild COVID-19. Study-wide context: Clusters were largely donor specific. Broader study findings: CM and EM subsets held most contracting CD4+ clones; EMRA held CD8+ ones. That cross-reactive memory joined was suggested by some responding clones appearing in pre-infection memory.

TCRdb reanalysed the 5' RACE reads using MiXCR and keeps one entry per CDR3 protein. The sample lists around 34,000 distinct CDR3 sequences; under 8% were seen once. The sample taken for sequencing was PBMCs or a T cell subset sorted from them (not recorded which). V is TRBV12-3 or TRBV12-4 and J is TRBJ2-2; 11 nucleotides align to TRBD2. The sequence came from a man younger than 30 who had mild COVID-19 (a few samples of this study predate the infection). Cell type and time point are not known. The CDR3 protein is CASSALAGDTGELFF. The CDR3 coding sequence is TGTGCCAGCAGTGCACTAGCGGGGGACACCGGGGAGCTGTTTTTT.